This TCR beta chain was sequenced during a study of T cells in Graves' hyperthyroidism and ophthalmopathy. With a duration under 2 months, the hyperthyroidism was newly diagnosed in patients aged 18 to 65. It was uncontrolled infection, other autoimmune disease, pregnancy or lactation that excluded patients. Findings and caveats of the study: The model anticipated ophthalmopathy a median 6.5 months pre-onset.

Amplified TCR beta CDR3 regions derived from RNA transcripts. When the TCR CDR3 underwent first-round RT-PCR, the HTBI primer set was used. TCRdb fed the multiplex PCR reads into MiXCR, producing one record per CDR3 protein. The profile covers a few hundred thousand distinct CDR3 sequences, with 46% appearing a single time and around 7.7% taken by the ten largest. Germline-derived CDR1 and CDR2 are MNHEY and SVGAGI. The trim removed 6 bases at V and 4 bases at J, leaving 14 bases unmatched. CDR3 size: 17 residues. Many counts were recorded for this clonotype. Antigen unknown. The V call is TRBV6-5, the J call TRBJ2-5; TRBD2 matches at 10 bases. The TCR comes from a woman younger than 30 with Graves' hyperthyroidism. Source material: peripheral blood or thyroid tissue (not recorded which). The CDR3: CASSPGLLAGAGETQYF. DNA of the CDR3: TGTGCCAGCAGCCCTGGGTTGCTAGCGGGAGCCGGAGAGACCCAGTACTTC.